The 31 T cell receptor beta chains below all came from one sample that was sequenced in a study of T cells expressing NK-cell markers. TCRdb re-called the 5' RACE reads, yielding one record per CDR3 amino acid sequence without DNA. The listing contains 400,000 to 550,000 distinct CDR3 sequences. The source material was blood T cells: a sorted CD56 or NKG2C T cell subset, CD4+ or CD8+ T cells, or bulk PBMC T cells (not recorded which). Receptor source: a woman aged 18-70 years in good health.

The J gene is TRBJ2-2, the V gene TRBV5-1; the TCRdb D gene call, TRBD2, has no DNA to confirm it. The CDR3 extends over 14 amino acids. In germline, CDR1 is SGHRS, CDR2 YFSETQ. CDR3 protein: CASSKGLKAGELFF.

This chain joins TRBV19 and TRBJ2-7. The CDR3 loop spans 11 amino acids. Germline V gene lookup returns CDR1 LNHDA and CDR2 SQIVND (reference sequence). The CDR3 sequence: CASRGLLEQYF. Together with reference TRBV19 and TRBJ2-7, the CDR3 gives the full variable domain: DGGITQSPKYLFRKEGQNVTLSCEQNLNHDAMYWYRQDPGQGLRLIYYSQIVNDFQKGDIAEGYSVSREKKESFPLTVTSAQKNPTAFYLCASRGLLEQYFGPGTRLTVT.

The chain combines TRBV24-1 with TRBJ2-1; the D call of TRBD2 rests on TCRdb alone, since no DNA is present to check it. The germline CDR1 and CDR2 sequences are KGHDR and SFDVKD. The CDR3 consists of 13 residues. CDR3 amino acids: CATMGLVSAEQFF.

The CDR3 loop reads CSARDRSSGGYNEQFF. The V and J genes are TRBV20-1 and TRBJ2-1; checking the TCRdb D call of TRBD2 is not possible without DNA. The CDR3 is 16 amino acids. The V gene's germline CDR1 is DFQATT and CDR2 SNEGSKA (reference sequence).

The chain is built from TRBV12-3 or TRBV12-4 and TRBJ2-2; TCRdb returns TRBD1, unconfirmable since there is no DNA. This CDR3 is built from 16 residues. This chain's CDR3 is CASSPPRTGDTGELFF.

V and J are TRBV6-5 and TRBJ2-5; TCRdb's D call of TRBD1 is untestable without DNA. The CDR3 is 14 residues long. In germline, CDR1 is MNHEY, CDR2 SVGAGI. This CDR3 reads CASSLQGVWETQYF.

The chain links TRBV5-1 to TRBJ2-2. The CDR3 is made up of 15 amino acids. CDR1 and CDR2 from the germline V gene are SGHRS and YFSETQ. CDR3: CASSFGQENTGELFF. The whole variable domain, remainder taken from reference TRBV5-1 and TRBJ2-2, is KAGVTQTPRYLIKTRGQQVTLSCSPISGHRSVSWYQQTPGQGLQFLFEYFSETQRNKGNFPGRFSGRQFSNSRSEMNVSTLELGDSALYLCASSFGQENTGELFFGEGSRLTVL.

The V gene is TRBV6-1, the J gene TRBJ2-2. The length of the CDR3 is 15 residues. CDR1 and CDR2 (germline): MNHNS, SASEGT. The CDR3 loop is CAIHPAEKNTGELFF.

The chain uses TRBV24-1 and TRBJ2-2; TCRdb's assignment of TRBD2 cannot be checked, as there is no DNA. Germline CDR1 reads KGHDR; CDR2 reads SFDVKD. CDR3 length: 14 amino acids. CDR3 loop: CATRGLGDTGELFF.

CDR3: CASSLRWDEAFF. The V gene is TRBV7-9, the J gene TRBJ1-1. The CDR3 consists of 12 residues. Germline values: CDR1 SEHNR, CDR2 FQNEAQ (reference sequence).

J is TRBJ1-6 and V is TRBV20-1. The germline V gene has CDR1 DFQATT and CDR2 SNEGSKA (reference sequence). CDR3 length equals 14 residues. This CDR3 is CSARLSSYNSPLHF.

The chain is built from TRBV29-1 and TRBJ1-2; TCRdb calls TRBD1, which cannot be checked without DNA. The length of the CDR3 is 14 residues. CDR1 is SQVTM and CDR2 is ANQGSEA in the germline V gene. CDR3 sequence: CSVGGDRRLYGYTF. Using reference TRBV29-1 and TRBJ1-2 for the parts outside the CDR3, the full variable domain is SAVISQKPSRDICQRGTSLTIQCQVDSQVTMMFWYRQQPGQSLTLIATANQGSEATYESGFVIDKFPISRPNLTFSTLTVSNMSPEDSSIYLCSVGGDRRLYGYTFGSGTRLTVV.

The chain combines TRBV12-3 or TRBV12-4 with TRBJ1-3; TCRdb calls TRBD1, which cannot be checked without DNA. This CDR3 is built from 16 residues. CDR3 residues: CASSFRRTARGNTIYF.

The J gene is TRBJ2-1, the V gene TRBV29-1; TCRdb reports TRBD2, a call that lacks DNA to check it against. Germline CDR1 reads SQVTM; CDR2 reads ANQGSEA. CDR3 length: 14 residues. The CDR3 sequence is CSVPTSGSDNEQFF.

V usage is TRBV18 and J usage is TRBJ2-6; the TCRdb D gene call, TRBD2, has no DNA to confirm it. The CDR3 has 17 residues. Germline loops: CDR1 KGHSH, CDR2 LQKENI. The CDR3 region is CASSPGLAGFGANVLTF. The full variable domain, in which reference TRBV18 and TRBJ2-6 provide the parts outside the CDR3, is NAGVMQNPRHLVRRRGQEARLRCSPMKGHSHVYWYRQLPEEGLKFMVYLQKENIIDESGMPKERFSAEFPKEGPSILRIQQVVRGDSAAYFCASSPGLAGFGANVLTFGAGSRLTVL.

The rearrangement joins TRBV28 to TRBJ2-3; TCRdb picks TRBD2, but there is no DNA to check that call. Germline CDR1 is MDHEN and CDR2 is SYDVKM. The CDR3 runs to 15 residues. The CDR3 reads CASRPTSGYTDTQYF.

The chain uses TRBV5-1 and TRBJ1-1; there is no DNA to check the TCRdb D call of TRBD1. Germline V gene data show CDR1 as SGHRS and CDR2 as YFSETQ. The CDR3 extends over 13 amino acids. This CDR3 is CASNTGMNTEAFF. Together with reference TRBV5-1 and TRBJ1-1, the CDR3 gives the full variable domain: KAGVTQTPRYLIKTRGQQVTLSCSPISGHRSVSWYQQTPGQGLQFLFEYFSETQRNKGNFPGRFSGRQFSNSRSEMNVSTLELGDSALYLCASNTGMNTEAFFGQGTRLTVV.

CDR3 region: CAWRGENTEAFF. The chain has TRBV30 and TRBJ1-1; as DNA is missing, the TRBD1 call by TCRdb cannot be tested. This CDR3 is built from 12 residues. Germline-derived CDR1 and CDR2 are GTSNPN and SVGIG (reference sequence).

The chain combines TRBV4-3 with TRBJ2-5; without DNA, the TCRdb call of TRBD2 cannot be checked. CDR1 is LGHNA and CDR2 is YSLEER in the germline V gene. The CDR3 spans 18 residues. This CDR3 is CASSQAAGLAEIQETQYF.

The CDR3 loop is CASSVGGRPLAVSYNEQFF. The rearrangement links TRBV27 to TRBJ2-1; TCRdb picks TRBD2, but there is no DNA to check that call. Germline loops: CDR1 MNHEY, CDR2 SMNVEV (reference sequence). This CDR3 contains 19 residues.

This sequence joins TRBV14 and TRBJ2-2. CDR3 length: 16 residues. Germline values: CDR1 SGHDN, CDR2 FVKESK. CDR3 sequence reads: CASSQDLLGFTGELFF.

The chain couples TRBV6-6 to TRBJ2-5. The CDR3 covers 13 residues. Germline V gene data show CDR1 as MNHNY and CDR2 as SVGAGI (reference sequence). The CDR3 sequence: CASTIMHQETQYF.

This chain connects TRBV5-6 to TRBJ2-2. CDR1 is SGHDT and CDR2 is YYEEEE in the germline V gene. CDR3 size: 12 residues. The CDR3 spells CASSWRRGELFF.

The CDR3 sequence: CSARPWGQSQETQYF. The V call is TRBV20-1, the J call TRBJ2-5; with no DNA, the TCRdb D assignment of TRBD1 cannot be verified. There are 15 residues in the CDR3. Looked up from germline, CDR1 is DFQATT and CDR2 is SNEGSKA (reference sequence).

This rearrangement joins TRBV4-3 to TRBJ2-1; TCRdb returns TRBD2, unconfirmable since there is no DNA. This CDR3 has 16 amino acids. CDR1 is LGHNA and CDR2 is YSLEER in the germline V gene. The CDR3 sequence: CASSIRLAGGPYEQFF.

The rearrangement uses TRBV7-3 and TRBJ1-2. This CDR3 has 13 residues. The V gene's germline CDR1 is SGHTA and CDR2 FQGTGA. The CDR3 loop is CASSHAFNYGYTF.

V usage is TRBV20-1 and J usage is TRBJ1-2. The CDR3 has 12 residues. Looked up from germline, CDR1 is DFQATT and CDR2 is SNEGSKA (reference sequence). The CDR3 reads CSAGGGASGYTF.

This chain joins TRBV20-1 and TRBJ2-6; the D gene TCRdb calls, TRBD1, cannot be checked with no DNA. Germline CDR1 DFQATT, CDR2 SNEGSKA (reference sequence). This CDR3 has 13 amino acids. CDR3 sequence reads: CSAHARRANVLTF.

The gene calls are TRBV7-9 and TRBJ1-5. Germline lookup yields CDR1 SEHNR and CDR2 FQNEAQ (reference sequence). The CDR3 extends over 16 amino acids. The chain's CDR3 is CASSSYGTHSNQPQHF. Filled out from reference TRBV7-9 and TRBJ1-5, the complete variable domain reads DTGVSQNPRHKITKRGQNVTFRCDPISEHNRLYWYRQTLGQGPEFLTYFQNEAQLEKSRLLSDRFSAERPKGSFSTLEIQRTEQGDSAMYLCASSSYGTHSNQPQHFGDGTRLSIL.

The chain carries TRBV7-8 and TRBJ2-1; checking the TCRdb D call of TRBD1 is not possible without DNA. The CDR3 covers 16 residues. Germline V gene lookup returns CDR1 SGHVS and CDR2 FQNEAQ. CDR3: CASRRTGGASYNEQFF.

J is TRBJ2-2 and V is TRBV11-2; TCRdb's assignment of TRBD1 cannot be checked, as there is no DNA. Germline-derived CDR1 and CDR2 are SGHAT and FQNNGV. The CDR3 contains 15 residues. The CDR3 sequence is CASSSDRDYTGELFF.